Listed here are 31 T cell receptor beta chains from one sample, sequenced in a study of response to subunit inactivated influenza vaccine. TCRdb called the RT-PCR reads again in MiXCR, with one record for every CDR3 protein. The table shows around 580,000 distinct CDR3 sequences, with approximately 12% occurring only once. The specimen was PBMCs from blood, collected on the day of vaccination. These receptors originate from a man aged 45-65 years who received an inactivated influenza vaccine.

This clonotype was counted at least ten times. This rearrangement joins TRBV5-5 to TRBJ1-1, with a tentative D call TRBD1 (6 bases). Germline CDR1 and CDR2: SGHKS and YYEKEE (reference sequence). The CDR3 length is 14 residues. V was shortened by 2 bases and J by 4 bases, with 12 bases between the two germline ends. The CDR3 DNA follows: TGTGCCAGCAGCTTTACCAGGGGCGGCACTGAAGCTTTCTTT. This sequence encodes CASSFTRGGTEAFF.

About this clonotype itself: The conserved phenylalanine or tryptophan normally closing the CDR3 is absent here, so this likely arose from a read error. This rearrangement joins TRBV4-2 to TRBJ2-7; the D is unclear. V lost 0 bases, J lost 2 bases, and 14 bases lay in between. From germline, CDR1 is LGHNA and CDR2 YNFKEQ. This CDR3 region has 16 residues. CDR3: CASSQEVGSTTYEQYL. The CDR3, as DNA: TGTGCCAGCAGCCAAGAAGTTGGTAGTACCACCTACGAGCAGTACTTA.

The sample holds a few counts of this clonotype. Here the CDR3 reads CASSHRGLYGYTF. CDR3 bases: TGTGCCAGCAGCCACAGGGGGCTCTATGGCTACACCTTC. V gene TRBV11-2 combines with J gene TRBJ1-2; 9 nucleotides agree with TRBD1. The junction had 2 bases not matched to a gene; V was cut back by 5 bases and J by 4 bases. The CDR3 extends over 13 amino acids. The germline V gene has CDR1 SGHAT and CDR2 FQNNGV.

This clonotype was found many times. This chain uses TRBV7-9 with TRBJ2-5, with 7 positions matching TRBD1. The V gene's germline CDR1 is SEHNR and CDR2 FQNEAQ (reference sequence). CDR3 size: 15 residues. The V and J ends lost 11 bases and 1 base, in that order; junction bases with no gene match: 13. For the CDR3, the DNA is TGTGCCGTGAATGCGGCAGGGGGAATCCAAGAGACCCAGTACTTC. This codes for CAVNAAGGIQETQYF.

The chain uses TRBV18 and TRBJ1-4; D not certain. The CDR3 has 14 amino acids. V lost 3 bases and J lost 3, with 8 bases in between. The V gene's germline CDR1 is KGHSH and CDR2 LQKENI. CDR3 coding DNA: TGTGCCAGCTCACCTTCCGGGGCTAATGAAAAACTGTTTTTT. This encodes CASSPSGANEKLFF. Supplemented by reference TRBV18 and TRBJ1-4, the full variable domain reads NAGVMQNPRHLVRRRGQEARLRCSPMKGHSHVYWYRQLPEEGLKFMVYLQKENIIDESGMPKERFSAEFPKEGPSILRIQQVVRGDSAAYFCASSPSGANEKLFFGSGTQLSVL.

V usage is TRBV11-2 and J usage is TRBJ2-1; D gene ambiguous. This CDR3 contains 15 residues. CDR1 and CDR2 (germline): SGHAT, FQNNGV. V lost 0 bases and J lost 7, with 13 bases in between. CDR3 DNA: TGTGCCAGCAGCTTAGATACCCTAGAAGCTAATGAGCAGTTCTTC. Translation: CASSLDTLEANEQFF.

With regard to this clonotype: Relative to the germline gene, one junction end is altered; a read error may explain this. This sequence joins TRBV25-1 and TRBJ1-2; no firm D call. The CDR3 extends over 13 amino acids. The germline V gene has CDR1 MGHDK and CDR2 SYGVNS. The CDR3 DNA sequence: TGTGCCAGCAGTGAATCAACATCCTATTGCTACACCTTC. Amino acids: CASSESTSYCYTF.

The chain has TRBV7-3 and TRBJ2-1; 8 nucleotides align to TRBD2. CDR1 SGHTA and CDR2 FQGTGA come from the germline V gene. The CDR3 is 14 residues long. After removal of 5 bases from V and 9 bases from J, the junction contained 9 bases not matched to a gene. In nucleotides, the CDR3 is TGTGCCAGCAGCGGAAAAAGCGGGAGAACTGAGCAGTTCTTC. Protein: CASSGKSGRTEQFF. Based on the CDR3 plus reference TRBV7-3 and TRBJ2-1, the full variable domain is GAGVSQTPSNKVTEKGKYVELRCDPISGHTALYWYRQSLGQGPEFLIYFQGTGAADDSGLPNDRFFAVRPEGSVSTLKIQRTERGDSAVYLCASSGKSGRTEQFFGPGTRLTVL.

This rearrangement joins TRBV29-1 to TRBJ1-1; no clear D gene. The CDR3 totals 12 residues. The ends were cut back, 6 bases at V and 1 base at J, with 9 bases in the middle. CDR1 and CDR2 (germline): SQVTM, ANQGSEA. CDR3 nucleotide sequence: TGCAGCGTCCGCGCGGGGAACACTGAAGCTTTCTTT. Amino acid sequence: CSVRAGNTEAFF. Variable domain in full (rest from reference TRBV29-1 and TRBJ1-1): SAVISQKPSRDICQRGTSLTIQCQVDSQVTMMFWYRQQPGQSLTLIATANQGSEATYESGFVIDKFPISRPNLTFSTLTVSNMSPEDSSIYLCSVRAGNTEAFFGQGTRLTVV.

This clonotype was counted only a few times. The chain uses TRBV4-3 and TRBJ2-2, with TRBD2 matching over 7 bases. J was trimmed by 6 bases and V by 3 bases; bases with no gene match: 10. The germline gives CDR1 LGHNA, CDR2 YSLEER. The CDR3 has 16 amino acids. The CDR3 loop is CASSHTFGGRSGELFF. CDR3 sequence (DNA): TGCGCCAGCAGCCACACGTTTGGCGGGAGATCCGGGGAGCTGTTTTTT.

This clonotype was seen ten or more times. V usage is TRBV10-3 and J usage is TRBJ2-7; tentatively, D is TRBD2 (7 bases). From germline, CDR1 is ENHRY and CDR2 SYGVKD. The CDR3 length is 15 residues. The ends were cut back, 9 bases at V and 3 bases at J, with 21 bases in the middle. The CDR3 DNA sequence: TGTGCCATGTCATCTGGGGGGGCGGGGGACTACGAGCAGTACTTC. Translated: CAMSSGGAGDYEQYF.

Only a few counts were recorded for this clonotype. The rearrangement links TRBV5-1 to TRBJ2-7; 8 bases are a match to TRBD2. Unmatched junction bases numbered 3, after V lost 4 bases and J lost 0 bases. Germline V gene sequence: CDR1 SGHRS, CDR2 YFSETQ. This CDR3 comprises 14 residues. This CDR3 is CASSESGSSYEQYF. CDR3 nucleotide sequence: TGCGCCAGCAGCGAGAGCGGGAGCTCCTACGAGCAGTACTTC.

The V and J genes are TRBV2 and TRBJ2-7; 7 nucleotides line up with TRBD1. Germline assignment: CDR1 SNHLY and CDR2 FYNNEI. CDR3 length: 14 residues. Trimming took 5 bases from V and 6 from J; bases not matched to a gene: 10. In nucleotides, the CDR3 is TGTGCCAGCAGTTTCCAGAGGGGGCTAGGCGAGCAGTACTTC. Translated, it gives CASSFQRGLGEQYF.

This clonotype was picked up many times. V and J are TRBV27 and TRBJ2-2; D unclear. V lost 3 bases and J lost 0, with 8 bases in between. Germline V lookup: CDR1 MNHEY, CDR2 SMNVEV (reference sequence). This CDR3 is built from 15 residues. The chain's CDR3 is CASSLSLSNTGELFF. DNA for the CDR3: TGTGCCAGCAGTTTGAGTCTATCGAACACCGGGGAGCTGTTTTTT.

The sample holds many counts of this clonotype. The V gene is TRBV25-1, the J gene TRBJ2-7; D is unresolved. This CDR3 region has 16 residues. Trimming left V 1 base short and J 2 bases short, with 15 bases between. Germline CDR1 reads MGHDK; CDR2 reads SYGVNS. This chain's CDR3 is CASSESLSKPPYEQYF. The CDR3, as DNA: TGTGCCAGCAGTGAATCCCTCAGTAAACCTCCCTACGAGCAGTACTTC.

The chain uses TRBV20-1 and TRBJ2-7, with unresolved D. CDR1 and CDR2 (germline): DFQATT, SNEGSKA (reference sequence). This CDR3 has 12 amino acids. V gave up 3 bases and J gave up 3 bases, with 9 bases separating them. The CDR3 nucleotides are TGCAGTGCTAGCTTGACGAACTACGAGCAGTACTTC. This gives the protein CSASLTNYEQYF.

In this sample, this clonotype turned up a few times. The rearrangement uses TRBV7-2 and TRBJ2-7; TRBD2 aligns across 16 bases. V trimming: 4 bases; J trimming: 5 bases; junction bases outside the gene matches: 8. CDR1 is SGHTA and CDR2 is FQGNSA in the germline V gene. The CDR3 contains 17 residues. As DNA, the CDR3 is TGTGCCAGCAGCTCCCTTGGGACTAGCGGGAGGGCTAACGAGCAGTACTTC. Translated: CASSSLGTSGRANEQYF.

This clonotype came up a few times. The rearrangement links TRBV19 to TRBJ2-6, with a tentative D call TRBD1 (5 bases). The ends were cut back, 8 bases at V and 0 bases at J, with 14 bases in the middle. Germline CDR1 is LNHDA and CDR2 is SQIVND (reference sequence). CDR3 size: 16 residues. In nucleotides, the CDR3 is TGTGCCAGTGATCAGGGTTGGGACTCTGGGGCCAACGTCCTGACTTTC. Amino acids: CASDQGWDSGANVLTF.

This clonotype was recorded a few times. This chain uses TRBV5-1 with TRBJ2-1, with 11 bases matching TRBD2. This CDR3 is built from 15 residues. The V segment lost 4 bases and the J segment 5 bases; nucleotides outside the gene matches: 5. Germline V gene data show CDR1 as SGHRS and CDR2 as YFSETQ. The DNA of the CDR3 is TGCGCCAGCAGCCTGGGACTAGCGGAGGACAATGAGCAGTTCTTC. This sequence encodes CASSLGLAEDNEQFF. Combining the CDR3 with reference TRBV5-1 and TRBJ2-1 gives the whole variable domain KAGVTQTPRYLIKTRGQQVTLSCSPISGHRSVSWYQQTPGQGLQFLFEYFSETQRNKGNFPGRFSGRQFSNSRSEMNVSTLELGDSALYLCASSLGLAEDNEQFFGPGTRLTVL.

This rearrangement joins TRBV4-1 to TRBJ2-1; 10 nucleotides align to TRBD1. Germline V gene sequence: CDR1 MGHRA, CDR2 YSYEKL. The CDR3 extends over 15 amino acids. The ends lost 1 base at V and 3 bases at J; junction bases unmatched: 0. The CDR3: CASSQGTGGYNEQFF. CDR3 nucleotide sequence: TGCGCCAGCAGCCAAGGGACAGGGGGCTACAATGAGCAGTTCTTC.

The chain links TRBV6-6 to TRBJ1-2, with D possibly being TRBD1 (5 bases). Germline assignment: CDR1 MNHNY and CDR2 SVGAGI (reference sequence). The CDR3 covers 12 residues. The V end was cut by 5 bases, the J end by 8 bases, with 12 bases between. The chain's CDR3 is CASSLQGGGYTF. The CDR3 nucleotides are TGTGCCAGCAGTCTGCAGGGTGGCGGCTACACCTTC.

This clonotype was found a few times. DNA for the CDR3: TGTGCCAGCAGCTTACAGGACAGGGAAATAGATGGCTACACCTTC. Translation: CASSLQDREIDGYTF. This chain uses TRBV7-2 with TRBJ1-2, with TRBD1 matching 8 bases. Germline lookup yields CDR1 SGHTA and CDR2 FQGNSA. This CDR3 comprises 15 residues. J was trimmed by 6 bases and V by 2 bases; bases with no gene match: 8.

In this sample, this clonotype turned up a few times. The rearrangement uses TRBV6-1 and TRBJ2-6, with a possible D match to TRBD1 (7 bases). The V gene lost 6 bases and the J gene lost 1 base, with 16 bases spanning the gap. The germline gives CDR1 MNHNS, CDR2 SASEGT. The CDR3 is made up of 17 amino acids. Written as DNA, the CDR3 is TGTGCCAGCAGGGCGGGACAGAAAATTTCTGGGGCCAACGTCCTGACTTTC. Protein product: CASRAGQKISGANVLTF.

This clonotype was counted between two and nine times. The chain employs TRBV20-1 and TRBJ2-1; the match to TRBD2 covers 7 bases. The V gene's germline CDR1 is DFQATT and CDR2 SNEGSKA (reference sequence). The CDR3 is made up of 12 amino acids. V lost 6 bases, J lost 4 bases, and 3 bases stayed unmatched. The CDR3, as DNA: TGCAGTGCAAAGCGGGGATACAATGAGCAGTTCTTC. This translates into CSAKRGYNEQFF.

This clonotype was recorded many times. The rearrangement joins TRBV7-2 to TRBJ2-2, with D hard to call. V was clipped by 0 bases and J by 6 bases, with 14 bases between them. From germline, CDR1 is SGHTA and CDR2 FQGNSA. This CDR3 is built from 16 residues. The CDR3 spells CASSLAGKGVAGELFF. The CDR3 nucleotides read TGTGCCAGCAGCTTAGCAGGAAAGGGCGTAGCCGGGGAGCTGTTTTTT.

This clonotype was counted many times. This chain uses TRBV12-3 or TRBV12-4 with TRBJ1-2, with D perhaps TRBD1 (5 bases). V was cut by 7 bases and J by 8 bases, with 17 bases left in between. The CDR3 loop spans 13 amino acids. The CDR3 region has the DNA TGTGCCAGCACCAACCAGGGCCTATGGGGCTACACCTTC. This encodes CASTNQGLWGYTF.

A few counts support this clonotype. The chain combines TRBV6-2 or TRBV6-3 with TRBJ2-7; possibly TRBD1 or TRBD2 for D (5 bases each). CDR1 and CDR2 from the germline V gene are MNHEY and SVGEGT. Trimming shortened V by 5 bases and J by 7 bases, and 21 bases separated the two germline ends. This CDR3 comprises 15 residues. CDR3: CASSDAGGAHREQYF. CDR3 DNA sequence: TGTGCCAGCAGTGACGCGGGTGGGGCGCATCGGGAGCAGTACTTC.

The chain uses TRBV30 and TRBJ2-5; D possibly corresponds to TRBD2 (7 bases). The CDR3 has 17 residues. Germline V gene data show CDR1 as GTSNPN and CDR2 as SVGIG (reference sequence). V lost 0 bases to trimming and J lost 5 bases, with 22 bases between them. The CDR3 protein is CAWSVRASGQLRETQYF. DNA of the CDR3: TGTGCCTGGAGTGTACGGGCTAGCGGACAGTTGCGGGAGACCCAGTACTTC.

This clonotype was counted between two and nine times. The J gene is TRBJ2-7, the V gene TRBV20-1, with D maybe TRBD1 (5 bases). CDR1 is DFQATT and CDR2 is SNEGSKA in the germline V gene (reference sequence). The CDR3 runs 13 residues. The V end was cut by 4 bases, the J end by 4 bases, with 14 bases between. Here the CDR3 DNA reads TGCAGTGCTACCAGGTACGACAGTTACGAGCAGTACTTC. This sequence encodes CSATRYDSYEQYF.

The gene calls are TRBV3-1 and TRBJ2-3, with a weak D call TRBD2 (5 bases). The V gene lost 1 base and the J gene lost 5 bases, with 16 bases spanning the gap. Germline V gene lookup returns CDR1 LGHDT and CDR2 YNNKEL (reference sequence). The CDR3 covers 16 residues. This CDR3 reads CASSQVRTQAGDTQYF. The CDR3 DNA is TGTGCCAGCAGCCAAGTTCGGACTCAGGCGGGAGATACGCAGTATTTT.

This clonotype was recorded a few times. The V and J genes are TRBV6-5 and TRBJ1-5; D ambiguous. Per the germline V gene, CDR1 is MNHEY and CDR2 is SVGAGI. This CDR3 contains 15 residues. V was shortened by 0 bases and J by 0 bases, with 6 bases between the two germline ends. DNA for the CDR3: TGTGCCAGCAGTTACTCGTGGGATAGCAATCAGCCCCAGCATTTT. This sequence encodes CASSYSWDSNQPQHF.